This TCR beta chain was identified during a study of CXCR3-negative and CXCR3-positive naive CD8 T cells. General study results and limits: Higher TRB CDR3 hydrophobicity marked CXCR3-positive naive cells relative to CXCR3-negative naive cells.

Germline V gives CDR1 SGHAT, CDR2 FQDESV (reference sequence). This CDR3 is 13 amino acids long. The authors made the TRB cDNA libraries by 5' RACE using UMI labels. No DNA is given; TCRdb re-called the 5' RACE reads and lists each CDR3 protein once. The sample holds 75,000 to 100,000 distinct CDR3 sequences. Comments on this clonotype: Its antigen is unknown.

Naive cells were sorted as CD45RO-, CCR7+, CD27+ and CD95-. The rearrangement links TRBV11-1 to TRBJ1-1. The TCR sequence derives from a human donor in good health. Some clones in this sample may be carry-over from other donors' samples. The sequencing sample was made of naive CXCR3+ CD8+ T cells from blood. Subset in this sample: CD45RO-CCR7+CD27+CD95- naive CD8+ T cells expressing CXCR3 (TNR3+). CDR3 loop: CASSLALNTEAFF. Supplemented by reference TRBV11-1 and TRBJ1-1, the full variable domain reads EAEVAQSPRYKITEKSQAVAFWCDPISGHATLYWYRQILGQGPELLVQFQDESVVDDSQLPKDRFSAERLKGVDSTLKIQPAELGDSAMYLCASSLALNTEAFFGQGTRLTVV.